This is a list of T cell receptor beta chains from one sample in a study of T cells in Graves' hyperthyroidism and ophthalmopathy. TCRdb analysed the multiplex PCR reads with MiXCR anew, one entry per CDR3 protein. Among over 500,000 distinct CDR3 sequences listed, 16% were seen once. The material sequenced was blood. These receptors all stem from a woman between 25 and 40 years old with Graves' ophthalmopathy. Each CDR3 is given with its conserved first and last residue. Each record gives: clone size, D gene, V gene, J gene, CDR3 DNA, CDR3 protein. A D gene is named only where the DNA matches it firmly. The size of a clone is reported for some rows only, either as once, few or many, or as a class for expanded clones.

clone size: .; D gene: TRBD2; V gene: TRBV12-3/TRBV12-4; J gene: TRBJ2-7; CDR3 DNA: TGTGCCAGCAGTTTGGGACTAGCCCCGTTGGAGCAGTACTTC; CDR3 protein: CASSLGLAPLEQYF
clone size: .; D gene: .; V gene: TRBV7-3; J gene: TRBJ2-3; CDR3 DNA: TGTGCCAGCAGCCAAAGTCATGGTTCGGATACGCAGTATTTT; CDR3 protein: CASSQSHGSDTQYF
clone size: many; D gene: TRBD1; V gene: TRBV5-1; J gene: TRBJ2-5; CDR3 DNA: TGCGCCAGCAGCTTGGCCCTCGGGACAGATCTGGAGACCCAGTACTTC; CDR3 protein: CASSLALGTDLETQYF
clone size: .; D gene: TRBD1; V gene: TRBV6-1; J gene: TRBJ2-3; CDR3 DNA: TGTGCCAGCAGGGAGTTAACAGGGGGCGGCACAGGTACGCAGTATTTT; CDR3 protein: CASRELTGGGTGTQYF
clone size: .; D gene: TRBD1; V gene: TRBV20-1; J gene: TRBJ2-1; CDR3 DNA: TGCAGTGCTAACAGGGGGGCGGGGTACAATGAGCAGTTCTTC; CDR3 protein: CSANRGAGYNEQFF
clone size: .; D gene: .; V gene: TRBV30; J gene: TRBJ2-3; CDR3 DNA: TGTGCCTGGAGCATCGGGCGGTCCTTCACAGATACGCAGTATTTT; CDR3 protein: CAWSIGRSFTDTQYF
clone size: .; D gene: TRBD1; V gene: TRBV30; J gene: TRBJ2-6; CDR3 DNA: TGTGCCGGAACAGGGGCTGGGGCCAACGTCCTGACTTTC; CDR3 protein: CAGTGAGANVLTF
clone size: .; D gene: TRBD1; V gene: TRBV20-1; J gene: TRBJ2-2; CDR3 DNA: TGCAGTGCTAGAGATCCGAAAACCGGGACAGGGGCCGGGGAGCTGTTTTTT; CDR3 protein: CSARDPKTGTGAGELFF
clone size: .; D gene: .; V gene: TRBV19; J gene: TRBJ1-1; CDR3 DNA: TGTGCCAGTAGTGCAAGGGCTGGTAACACTGAAGCTTTCTTT; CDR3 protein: CASSARAGNTEAFF
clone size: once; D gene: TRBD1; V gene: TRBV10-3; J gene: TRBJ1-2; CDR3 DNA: TGTGCCTTCAGGGGGTCAGTCCTCCTAGACCCGTATGGCTACACCTTC; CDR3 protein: CAFRGSVLLDPYGYTF
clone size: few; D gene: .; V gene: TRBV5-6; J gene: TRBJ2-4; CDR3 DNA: TGTGCCAGCAGCTTTGGCGGAGTAGCCAAAAACATTCAGTACTTC; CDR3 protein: CASSFGGVAKNIQYF
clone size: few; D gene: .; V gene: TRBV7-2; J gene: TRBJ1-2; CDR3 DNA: TGTGCCAGCAGGGAACCGGGACAAACCTATGGCTACACCTTC; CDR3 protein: CASREPGQTYGYTF